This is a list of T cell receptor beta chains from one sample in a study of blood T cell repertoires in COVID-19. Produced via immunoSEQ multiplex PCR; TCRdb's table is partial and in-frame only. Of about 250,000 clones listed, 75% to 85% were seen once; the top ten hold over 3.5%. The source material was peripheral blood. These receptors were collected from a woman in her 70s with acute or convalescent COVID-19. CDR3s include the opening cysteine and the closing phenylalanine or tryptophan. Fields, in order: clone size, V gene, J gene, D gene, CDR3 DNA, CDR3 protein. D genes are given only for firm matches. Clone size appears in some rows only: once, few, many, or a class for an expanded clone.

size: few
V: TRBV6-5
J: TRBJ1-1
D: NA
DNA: TGTGCCAGCAGTTCGACTCAGGGAAGGACTGAAGCTTTCTTT
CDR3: CASSSTQGRTEAFF

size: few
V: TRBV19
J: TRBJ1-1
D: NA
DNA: TGTGCCAGTAGTATAAGGGGCAGTGAAGCTTTCTTT
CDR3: CASSIRGSEAFF

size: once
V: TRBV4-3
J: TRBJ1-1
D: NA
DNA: TGCGCCAGCAGCCAAGATTCGGGGAACACTGAAGCTTTCTTT
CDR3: CASSQDSGNTEAFF

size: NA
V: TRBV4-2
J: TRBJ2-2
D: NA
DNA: TGTGCCAGCAGCCAAGAGACGCGCAGGCCGAACACCGGGGAGCTGTTTTTT
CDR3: CASSQETRRPNTGELFF

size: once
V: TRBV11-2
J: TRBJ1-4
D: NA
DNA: TGTGCCAGCAGCTTAGGAGAGGCCGAAAAACTGTTTTTT
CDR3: CASSLGEAEKLFF

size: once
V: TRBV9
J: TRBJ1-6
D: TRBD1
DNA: TGTGCCAGCAGCGGGCAGGGGGCGCCGGGTTCACCCCTCCACTTT
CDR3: CASSGQGAPGSPLHF

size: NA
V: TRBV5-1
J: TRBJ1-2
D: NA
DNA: TGCGCCAGCAGCTTAGCAGGGGCTCTTAACTATGGCTACACCTTC
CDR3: CASSLAGALNYGYTF

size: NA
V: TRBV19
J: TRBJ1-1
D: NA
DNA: TGTGCCAGTAGTATCCCCGGGAACACTGAAGCTTTCTTT
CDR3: CASSIPGNTEAFF

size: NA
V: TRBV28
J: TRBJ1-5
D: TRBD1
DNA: TGTGCCAGCAGGGGATCCGGGACAGGGGATCAGCCCCAGCATTTT
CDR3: CASRGSGTGDQPQHF

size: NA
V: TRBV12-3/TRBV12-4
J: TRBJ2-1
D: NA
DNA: TGTGCCAGCAGCCGGGTGGGTGAGCAGTTCTTC
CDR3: CASSRVGEQFF

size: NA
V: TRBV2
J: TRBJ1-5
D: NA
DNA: TGTGCCAGCAGTGACAGGGAAAGCAATCAGCCCCAGCATTTT
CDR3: CASSDRESNQPQHF

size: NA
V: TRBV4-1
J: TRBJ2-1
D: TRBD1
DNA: TGCGCCAGCAGCCAAATCTCCGGGACAGGATACAATGAGCAGTTCTTC
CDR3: CASSQISGTGYNEQFF

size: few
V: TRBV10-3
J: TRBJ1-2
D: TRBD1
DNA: TGTGCCATCAGTGAGTCGCACCCGGGACAGACAAACTATGGCTACACCTTC
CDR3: CAISESHPGQTNYGYTF

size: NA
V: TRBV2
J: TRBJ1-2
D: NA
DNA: TGTGCCAGCAGTGAAACAGGGCCTAACTATGGCTACACCTTC
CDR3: CASSETGPNYGYTF

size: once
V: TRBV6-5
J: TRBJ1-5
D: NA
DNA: TGTGCCAGCAGGGGAGGCAATCAGCCCCAGCATTTT
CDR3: CASRGGNQPQHF

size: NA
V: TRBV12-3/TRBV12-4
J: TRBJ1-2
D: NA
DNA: TGTGCCAGTTATCGAGAGCCCTATGGCTACACCTTC
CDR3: CASYREPYGYTF

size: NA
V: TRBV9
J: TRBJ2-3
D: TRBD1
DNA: TGTGCCAGCAGCGCGGGACAGGGGCCAGATACGCAGTATTTT
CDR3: CASSAGQGPDTQYF

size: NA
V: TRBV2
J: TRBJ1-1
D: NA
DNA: TGTGCCAGCAGTGAAAGGAGAAGCCCTGAAGCTTTCTTT
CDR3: CASSERRSPEAFF

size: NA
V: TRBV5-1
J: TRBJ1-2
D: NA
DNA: TGCGCCAGCAGCTTGGACCTTGACATACCGGGGGGCTACACCTTC
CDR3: CASSLDLDIPGGYTF

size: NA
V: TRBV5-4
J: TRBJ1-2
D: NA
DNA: TGTGCCAGCAGCCCCAGGACAGCCCCTAACGTCCGTGGCTACACCTTC
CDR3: CASSPRTAPNVRGYTF

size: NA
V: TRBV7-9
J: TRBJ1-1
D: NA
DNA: TGTGCCAGCAGATCCCCAGGTGGGGGGTCCCGAGAGGCTTTCTTT
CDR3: CASRSPGGGSREAFF

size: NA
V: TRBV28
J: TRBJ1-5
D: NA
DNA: TGTGCCAGCATATCTGGGCAGGTCGGGGGTCAGCCCCAGCATTTT
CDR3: CASISGQVGGQPQHF

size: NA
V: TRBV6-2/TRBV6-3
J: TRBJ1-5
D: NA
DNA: TGTGCCAGCAGCTTGCCGGGTGGTCAGCCCCAGCATTTT
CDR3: CASSLPGGQPQHF

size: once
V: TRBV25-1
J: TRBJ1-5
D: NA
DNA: TGTGCCAGCAGTGATCGGGGGAATCAGCCCCAGCATTTT
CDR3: CASSDRGNQPQHF

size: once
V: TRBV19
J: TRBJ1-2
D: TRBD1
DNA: TGTGCCAGTACCACTGGGACAGGGAACTATGGCTACACCTTC
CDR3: CASTTGTGNYGYTF

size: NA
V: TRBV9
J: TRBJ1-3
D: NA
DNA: TGTGCCAGCAGCGTAGACGCAGGGCAGTCTGGAAACACCATATATTTT
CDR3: CASSVDAGQSGNTIYF